Sequencing of this TCR beta chain was carried out in a study of T cells in Graves' hyperthyroidism and ophthalmopathy. Study-wide results and caveats: The model anticipated ophthalmopathy a median around six months pre-onset.

Germline trimming cut 4 bases from V and 7 bases from J; bases unmatched to any gene: 7. Germline values: CDR1 WNHNN, CDR2 SYGVQD (reference sequence). The CDR3 is made up of 14 amino acids. TCR beta CDR3 region amplification was performed from RNA transcripts. Primed by the HTBI set, a first-round RT-PCR was run on the TCR CDR3. Each CDR3 protein gets one entry after TCRdb re-called the multiplex PCR reads with MiXCR. The sample has about 360,000 distinct CDR3 sequences, roughly 12% seen once. These patients, aged 18 to 65, had recently diagnosed hyperthyroidism lasting under 2 months. Uncontrolled infection, other autoimmune disease, pregnancy or lactation excluded patients. Isolation of PBMCs was performed on around 9.3 ml fresh peripheral blood. Concerning this clonotype: Its antigen remains unidentified.

The chain joins TRBV10-1 to TRBJ1-5; 7 bases line up with TRBD1. The sequence came from a man aged 30 to 45 with Graves' hyperthyroidism that later progressed to Graves' ophthalmopathy. Input material: blood. CDR3 coding DNA: TGCGCCAGCAGTGCAGGGGGTTCGAGCCAGCCCCAGCATTTT. Amino acids: CASSAGGSSQPQHF.